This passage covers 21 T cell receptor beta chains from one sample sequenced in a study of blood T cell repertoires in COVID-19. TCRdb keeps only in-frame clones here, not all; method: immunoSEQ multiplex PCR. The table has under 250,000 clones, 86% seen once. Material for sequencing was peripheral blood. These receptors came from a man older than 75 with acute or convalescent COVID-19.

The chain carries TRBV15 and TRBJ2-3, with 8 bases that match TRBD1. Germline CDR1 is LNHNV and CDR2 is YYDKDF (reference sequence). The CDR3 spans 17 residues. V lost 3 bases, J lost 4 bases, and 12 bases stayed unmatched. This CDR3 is CATSSDRGPRIADTQYF. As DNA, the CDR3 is TGTGCCACCAGCAGCGACAGGGGACCCCGTATCGCAGATACGCAGTATTTT.

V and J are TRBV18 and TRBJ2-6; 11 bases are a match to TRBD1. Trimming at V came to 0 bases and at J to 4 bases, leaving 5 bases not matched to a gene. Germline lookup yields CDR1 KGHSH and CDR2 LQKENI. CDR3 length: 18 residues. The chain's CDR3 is CASSPPGQGAGGANVLTF. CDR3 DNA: TGTGCCAGCTCACCACCTGGACAGGGGGCGGGAGGGGCCAACGTCCTGACTTTC.

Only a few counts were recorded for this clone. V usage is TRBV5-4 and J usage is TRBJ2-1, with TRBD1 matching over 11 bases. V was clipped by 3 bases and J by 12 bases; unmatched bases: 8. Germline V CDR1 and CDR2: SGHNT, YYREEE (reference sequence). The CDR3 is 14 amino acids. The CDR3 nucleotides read TGTGCCAGCAGCTCCCCTGGGACAGGGGGTCTGCAGTTCTTC. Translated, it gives CASSSPGTGGLQFF.

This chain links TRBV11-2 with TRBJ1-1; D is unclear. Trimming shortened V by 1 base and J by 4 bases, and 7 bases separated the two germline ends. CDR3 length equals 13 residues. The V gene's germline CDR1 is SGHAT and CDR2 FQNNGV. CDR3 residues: CASSLVGSTEAFF. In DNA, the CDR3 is TGTGCCAGCAGCTTAGTGGGCTCCACTGAAGCTTTCTTT.

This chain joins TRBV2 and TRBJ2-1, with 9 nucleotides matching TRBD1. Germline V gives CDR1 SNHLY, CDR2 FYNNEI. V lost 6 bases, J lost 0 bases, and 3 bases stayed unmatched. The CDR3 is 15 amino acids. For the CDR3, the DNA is TGTGCCAGCAGGGGGACAGGGAGCTCCTACAATGAGCAGTTCTTC. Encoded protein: CASRGTGSSYNEQFF.

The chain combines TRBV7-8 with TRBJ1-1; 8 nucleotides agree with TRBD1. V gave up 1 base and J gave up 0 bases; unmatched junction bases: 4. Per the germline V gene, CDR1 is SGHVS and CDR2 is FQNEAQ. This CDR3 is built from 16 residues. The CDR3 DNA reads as TGTGCCAGCAGCTTAGGCGGGGGACAGGTGAACACTGAAGCTTTCTTT. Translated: CASSLGGGQVNTEAFF.

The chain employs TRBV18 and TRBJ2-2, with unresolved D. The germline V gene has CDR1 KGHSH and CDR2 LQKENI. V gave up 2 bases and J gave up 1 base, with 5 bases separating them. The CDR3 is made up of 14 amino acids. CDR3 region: CASSPSRNTGELFF. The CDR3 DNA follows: TGTGCCAGCTCACCATCCAGGAACACCGGGGAGCTGTTTTTT.

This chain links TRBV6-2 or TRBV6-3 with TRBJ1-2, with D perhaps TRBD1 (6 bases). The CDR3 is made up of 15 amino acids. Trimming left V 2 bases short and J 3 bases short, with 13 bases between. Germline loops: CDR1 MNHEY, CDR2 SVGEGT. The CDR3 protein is CASSYARRGHYGYTF. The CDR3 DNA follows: TGTGCCAGCAGTTACGCGCGCAGGGGCCACTATGGCTACACCTTC.

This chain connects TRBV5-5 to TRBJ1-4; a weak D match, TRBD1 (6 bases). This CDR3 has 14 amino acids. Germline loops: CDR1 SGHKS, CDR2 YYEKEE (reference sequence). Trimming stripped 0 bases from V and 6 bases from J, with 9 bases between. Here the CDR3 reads CASSLAGADEKLFF. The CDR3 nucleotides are TGTGCCAGCAGCTTGGCAGGGGCTGATGAAAAACTGTTTTTT.

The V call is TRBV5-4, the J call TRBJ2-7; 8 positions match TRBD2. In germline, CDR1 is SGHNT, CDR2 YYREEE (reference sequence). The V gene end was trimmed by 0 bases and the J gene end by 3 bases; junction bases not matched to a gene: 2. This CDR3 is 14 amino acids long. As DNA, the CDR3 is TGTGCCAGCAGCTTGGAGCTAGCGGGCTACGAGCAGTACTTC. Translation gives CASSLELAGYEQYF.

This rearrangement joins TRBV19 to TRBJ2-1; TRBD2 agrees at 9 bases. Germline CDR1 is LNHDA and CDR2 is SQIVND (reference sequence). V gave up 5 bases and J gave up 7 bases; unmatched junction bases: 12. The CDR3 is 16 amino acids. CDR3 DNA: TGTGCCAGTAGTCTGGAGGGGGCTAGCGGGGTAAATGAGCAGTTCTTC. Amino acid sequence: CASSLEGASGVNEQFF.

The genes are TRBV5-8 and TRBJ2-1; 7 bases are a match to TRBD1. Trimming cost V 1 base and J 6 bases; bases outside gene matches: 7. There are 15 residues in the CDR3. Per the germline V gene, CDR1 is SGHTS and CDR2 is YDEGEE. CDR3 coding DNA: TGTGCCAGCAGCTTGTTACAGGGGAGTGGCAATGAGCAGTTCTTC. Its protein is CASSLLQGSGNEQFF.

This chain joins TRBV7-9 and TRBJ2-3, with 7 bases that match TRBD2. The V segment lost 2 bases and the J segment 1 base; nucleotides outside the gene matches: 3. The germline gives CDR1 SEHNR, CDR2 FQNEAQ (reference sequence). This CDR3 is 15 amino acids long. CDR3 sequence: CASSLQSGGTDTQYF. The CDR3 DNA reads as TGTGCCAGCAGCTTACAGAGCGGGGGCACAGATACGCAGTATTTT. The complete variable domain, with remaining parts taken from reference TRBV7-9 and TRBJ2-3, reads DTGVSQNPRHKITKRGQNVTFRCDPISEHNRLYWYRQTLGQGPEFLTYFQNEAQLEKSRLLSDRFSAERPKGSFSTLEIQRTEQGDSAMYLCASSLQSGGTDTQYFGPGTRLTVL.

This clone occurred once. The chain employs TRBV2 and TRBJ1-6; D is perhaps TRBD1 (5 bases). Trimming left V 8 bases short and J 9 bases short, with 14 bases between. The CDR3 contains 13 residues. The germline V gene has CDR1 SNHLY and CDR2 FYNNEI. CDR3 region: CASVGGPASPLHF. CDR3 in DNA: TGTGCCAGCGTCGGGGGTCCTGCTTCACCCCTCCACTTT.

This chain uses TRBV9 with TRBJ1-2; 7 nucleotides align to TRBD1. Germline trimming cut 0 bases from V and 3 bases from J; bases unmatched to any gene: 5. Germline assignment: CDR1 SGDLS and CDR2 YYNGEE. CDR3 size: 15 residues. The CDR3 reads CASSVAWTGDYGYTF. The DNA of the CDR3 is TGTGCCAGCAGCGTAGCTTGGACAGGCGACTATGGCTACACCTTC.

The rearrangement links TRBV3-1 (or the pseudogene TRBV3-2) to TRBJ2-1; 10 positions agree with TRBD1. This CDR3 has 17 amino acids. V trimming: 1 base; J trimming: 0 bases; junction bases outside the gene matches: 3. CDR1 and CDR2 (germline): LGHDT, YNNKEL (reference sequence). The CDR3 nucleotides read TGTGCCAGCAGCCAAGGGGGACAGGGGATCTCCTACAATGAGCAGTTCTTC. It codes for CASSQGGQGISYNEQFF.

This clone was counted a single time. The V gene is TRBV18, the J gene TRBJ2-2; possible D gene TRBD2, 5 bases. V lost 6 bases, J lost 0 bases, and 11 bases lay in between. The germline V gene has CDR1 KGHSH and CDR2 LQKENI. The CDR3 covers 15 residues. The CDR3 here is CASSEGSTNTGELFF. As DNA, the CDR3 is TGTGCCAGCTCCGAGGGCAGCACGAACACCGGGGAGCTGTTTTTT. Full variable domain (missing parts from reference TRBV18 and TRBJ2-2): NAGVMQNPRHLVRRRGQEARLRCSPMKGHSHVYWYRQLPEEGLKFMVYLQKENIIDESGMPKERFSAEFPKEGPSILRIQQVVRGDSAAYFCASSEGSTNTGELFFGEGSRLTVL.

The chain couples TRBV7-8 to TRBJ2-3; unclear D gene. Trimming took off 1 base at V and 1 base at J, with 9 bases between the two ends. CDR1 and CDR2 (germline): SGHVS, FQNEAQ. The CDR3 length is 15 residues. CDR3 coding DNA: TGTGCCAGCAGCTTAGACGGCACAGGCACAGATACGCAGTATTTT. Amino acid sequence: CASSLDGTGTDTQYF.

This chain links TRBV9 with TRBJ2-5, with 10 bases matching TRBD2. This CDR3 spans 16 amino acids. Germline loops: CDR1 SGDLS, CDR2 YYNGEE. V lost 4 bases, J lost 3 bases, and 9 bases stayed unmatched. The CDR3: CASSSEGSGRKETQYF. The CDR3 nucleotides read TGTGCCAGCAGCTCCGAGGGTAGCGGGAGGAAAGAGACCCAGTACTTC. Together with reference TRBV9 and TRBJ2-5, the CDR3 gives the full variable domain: DSGVTQTPKHLITATGQRVTLRCSPRSGDLSVYWYQQSLDQGLQFLIQYYNGEERAKGNILERFSAQQFPDLHSELNLSSLELGDSALYFCASSSEGSGRKETQYFGPGTRLLVL.

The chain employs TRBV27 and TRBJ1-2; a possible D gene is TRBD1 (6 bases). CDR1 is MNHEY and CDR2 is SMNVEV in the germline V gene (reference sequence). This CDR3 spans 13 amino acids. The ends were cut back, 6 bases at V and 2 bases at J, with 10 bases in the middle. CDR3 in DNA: TGTGCCAGCAGCAGGGGATCAAACTATGGCTACACCTTC. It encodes CASSRGSNYGYTF.

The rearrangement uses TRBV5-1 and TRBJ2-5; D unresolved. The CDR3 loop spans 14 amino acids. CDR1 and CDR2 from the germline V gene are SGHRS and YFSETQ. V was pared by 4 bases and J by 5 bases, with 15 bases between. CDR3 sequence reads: CASSQAPTTETQYF. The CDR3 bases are TGCGCCAGCAGCCAGGCCCCTACGACCGAGACCCAGTACTTC.